One and the same sample provided the 29 T cell receptor beta chains below, sequenced in a study of regulatory T cells in long-lasting Graves disease. Arm-PCR of CDR3 regions with iRepertoire HTBI primers generated TCR beta libraries. Using its own MiXCR run on the multiplex PCR reads, TCRdb lists one record per CDR3 protein. Here the sample spans about 560,000 distinct CDR3 sequences, 16% being singletons. Time point given: newly diagnosed GD, antithyroid drugs for less than 3 months. The TCR library was prepared using RNA isolated from PBMCs. These data were also reused for a study on T cells in Graves' hyperthyroidism and ophthalmopathy.

The specimen comprised peripheral blood mononuclear cells (PBMCs), sampled at new diagnosis, from a patient treated with antithyroid drugs. These receptors all come from a man aged 18-30 years with Graves disease.

This clonotype was counted ten times or more. The genes are TRBV20-1 and TRBJ1-3; D gene unclear. Germline lookup yields CDR1 DFQATT and CDR2 SNEGSKA (reference sequence). The CDR3 totals 15 residues. The germline V and J ends were trimmed by 3 bases and 0 bases, with 12 bases remaining between them. This chain's CDR3 is CSARPPNYSGNTIYF. The CDR3 nucleotides read TGCAGTGCTAGGCCTCCGAACTACTCTGGAAACACCATATATTTT.

V is TRBV7-9 and J is TRBJ2-1, with 11 nucleotides matching TRBD1. Germline CDR1 SEHNR, CDR2 FQNEAQ (reference sequence). This CDR3 has 16 amino acids. With V trimmed by 2 bases and J by 3 bases, 3 bases remained unmatched. This chain's CDR3 is CASSLTGTGGYNEQFF. CDR3 nucleotides: TGTGCCAGCAGCTTAACCGGGACAGGGGGCTACAATGAGCAGTTCTTC.

The rearrangement uses TRBV6-2 or TRBV6-3 and TRBJ2-5, with D unresolved. The V end lost 5 bases, the J end lost 5 bases, and 15 bases lay between the germline ends. The CDR3 contains 14 residues. Germline loops: CDR1 MNHEY, CDR2 SVGEGT. The CDR3: CASSPPIVRETQYF. The CDR3, as DNA: TGTGCCAGCAGTCCCCCAATAGTACGCGAGACCCAGTACTTC.

This clonotype was seen a handful of times. A read error is possible here, since a much larger clone lies one base away. No conserved phenylalanine or tryptophan ends this CDR3, so it is likely a read error. V and J are TRBV3-1 and TRBJ1-6, with 7 bases lining up with TRBD1. CDR3 length equals 14 residues. V lost 1 base and J lost 10; bases outside the gene matches: 4. Per the germline V gene, CDR1 is LGHDT and CDR2 is YNNKEL (reference sequence). DNA for the CDR3: TGTGCCAGCAGCCAAGGGACAGGCGAATCACCCCTCCACCTT. It encodes CASSQGTGESPLHL.

This clonotype was found many times. This rearrangement joins TRBV11-1 to TRBJ2-3, with 9 bases fitting TRBD2. Trimming cost V 5 bases and J 6 bases; bases outside gene matches: 9. CDR3 length: 15 residues. CDR1 and CDR2 (germline): SGHAT, FQDESV (reference sequence). CDR3 sequence reads: CASSGDGGRADTQYF. The CDR3, as DNA: TGTGCCAGCAGCGGGGACGGCGGGAGGGCCGATACGCAGTATTTT.

This clonotype was counted a few times. The chain couples TRBV4-1 to TRBJ1-2, with TRBD1 identical over 10 bases. Trimming at V came to 0 bases and at J to 7 bases, leaving 8 bases not matched to a gene. This CDR3 is 16 amino acids long. Germline V gene data show CDR1 as MGHRA and CDR2 as YSYEKL. This chain's CDR3 is CASSQDRGTGEGGYTF. CDR3 coding DNA: TGCGCCAGCAGCCAAGATCGGGGGACAGGGGAGGGTGGCTACACCTTC.

The rearrangement uses TRBV9 and TRBJ1-5; D unclear. Germline CDR1 SGDLS, CDR2 YYNGEE. This CDR3 is built from 14 residues. Trimming took 2 bases from V and 5 from J, leaving 11 bases between them. For the CDR3, the DNA is TGTGCCAGCAGCGTCTCCAGTGGGGATCAGCCCCAGCATTTT. It codes for CASSVSSGDQPQHF.

This chain links TRBV10-3 with TRBJ1-1; 7 bases are a match to TRBD1. The length of the CDR3 is 14 residues. Losses at the gene ends were 7 bases for V and 1 base for J; bases not matched to a gene: 6. CDR1 ENHRY and CDR2 SYGVKD come from the germline V gene. The CDR3 DNA reads as TGTGCCATCAACCGACAGGGAAGGAACACTGAAGCTTTCTTT. Translating it yields CAINRQGRNTEAFF.

This clonotype was seen repeatedly, ten times or more. The J gene is TRBJ2-3, the V gene TRBV18; 11 bases are a match to TRBD2. With 3 bases clipped from V and 1 base from J, the junction kept 0 bases outside the gene matches. In germline, CDR1 is KGHSH, CDR2 LQKENI. The CDR3 covers 15 residues. CDR3 DNA sequence: TGTGCCAGCTCACCGACTAGCGGGGGCACAGATACGCAGTATTTT. Encoded protein: CASSPTSGGTDTQYF.

The chain combines TRBV9 with TRBJ2-6, with D possibly being TRBD1 or TRBD2 (5 bases each). The germline gives CDR1 SGDLS, CDR2 YYNGEE. This CDR3 is built from 16 residues. V lost 3 bases and J lost 6, with 16 bases in between. CDR3 amino acids: CASSAGDGFLANVLTF. CDR3 DNA sequence: TGTGCCAGCAGCGCCGGGGACGGGTTTTTGGCCAACGTCCTGACTTTC.

The CDR3 reads CASSLREGLFNEQYF. The CDR3 DNA is TGTGCCAGCAGTTTGCGGGAGGGCCTGTTCAACGAGCAGTACTTC. The V call is TRBV12-3 or TRBV12-4, the J call TRBJ2-7; 9 bases are a match to TRBD2. The ends lost 3 bases at V and 5 bases at J; junction bases unmatched: 8. The CDR3 is 15 amino acids.

This clonotype has a single count. This may come from a read error, since a much larger clone is one base off. The V and J genes are TRBV3-1 and TRBJ1-1, with D unresolved. The CDR3 has 15 amino acids. Germline values: CDR1 LGHDT, CDR2 YNNKEL (reference sequence). V dropped 6 bases and J dropped 1 base, with 15 bases sitting between them. The CDR3 loop reads CASRHRGSSNTEAFF. CDR3 DNA: TGTGCCAGCAGACATCGCGGGAGTTCGAACACTGAAGCTTTCTTT.

In this sample, this clonotype turned up many times. The genes are TRBV11-3 and TRBJ2-1; perhaps TRBD2 as D (5 bases). Per germline, CDR1 SGHNT and CDR2 YENEEA. V lost 0 bases and J 4 bases, leaving 7 bases between the germline ends. The CDR3 has 14 residues. The CDR3 spells CASSLESGYNEQFF. The DNA for the CDR3 is TGTGCCAGCAGCTTAGAATCGGGATACAATGAGCAGTTCTTC.

This clonotype was detected ten times or more. This sequence joins TRBV27 and TRBJ1-5; D is uncertain. The CDR3 contains 16 residues. V lost 6 bases to trimming and J lost 0 bases, with 15 bases between them. The germline CDR1 and CDR2 sequences are MNHEY and SMNVEV (reference sequence). The CDR3: CASSKLGVVSNQPQHF. CDR3 bases: TGTGCCAGCAGCAAACTGGGAGTCGTTAGCAATCAGCCCCAGCATTTT.

This clonotype was seen repeatedly, ten times or more. The V and J genes are TRBV5-6 and TRBJ2-3; D may be TRBD2 (5 bases). V was trimmed by 3 bases and J by 4 bases, leaving 18 bases between them. The CDR3 totals 16 residues. Germline values: CDR1 SGHDT, CDR2 YYEEEE. CDR3: CASSSQSRRVSDTQYF. The CDR3 DNA sequence: TGTGCCAGCAGCTCACAGTCGCGGCGGGTGTCAGATACGCAGTATTTT.

In this sample, this clonotype turned up many times. The chain joins TRBV2 to TRBJ2-5, with a weak D call TRBD2 (5 bases). Trimming pared 10 bases from V and 4 bases from J, leaving 19 bases between. CDR1 SNHLY and CDR2 FYNNEI come from the germline V gene. The CDR3 sequence is 14 residues long. The chain's CDR3 is CATRSGDLLETQYF. The CDR3 bases are TGTGCCACCCGGAGCGGAGACCTTTTAGAGACCCAGTACTTC.

This clonotype was recorded many times. This chain connects TRBV7-3 to TRBJ2-1, with D possibly called TRBD1 or TRBD2 (6 bases each). Germline V CDR1 and CDR2: SGHTA, FQGTGA. The ends were cut back, 3 bases at V and 7 bases at J, with 13 bases in the middle. This CDR3 comprises 14 residues. The CDR3 here is CASSLEGVKNEQFF. The CDR3, as DNA: TGTGCCAGCAGCTTGGAGGGGGTTAAGAATGAGCAGTTCTTC.

This clonotype was found many times. The chain couples TRBV6-2 or TRBV6-3 to TRBJ2-1, with D unresolved. Germline V gene sequence: CDR1 MNHEY, CDR2 SVGEGT. Trimming took 2 bases from V and 4 from J, leaving 15 bases between them. The CDR3 is 16 amino acids. The CDR3 protein is CASSYLLGSLYNEQFF. The CDR3 DNA sequence: TGTGCCAGCAGTTACCTTCTGGGCAGTTTATACAATGAGCAGTTCTTC.

This clonotype was observed many times. The chain joins TRBV11-2 to TRBJ2-3; D might be TRBD1 (5 bases). CDR1 and CDR2 from the germline V gene are SGHAT and FQNNGV. V was clipped by 5 bases and J by 0 bases, with 12 bases between them. This CDR3 is built from 15 residues. DNA of the CDR3: TGTGCCAGCAGCGACAGAGGCCTTAGCACAGATACGCAGTATTTT. This codes for CASSDRGLSTDTQYF.

Worth noting for this clonotype: One base separates it from a far larger clone, so it is likely a read error. V and J are TRBV28 and TRBJ2-3; D may be TRBD1 or TRBD2 (5 bases each). Matching the DNA end better, TRBJ2-1 makes the J call doubtful. The CDR3 is 17 amino acids. Per germline, CDR1 MDHEN and CDR2 SYDVKM. The CDR3 loop is CASTSLLGRKSSYEQFF. Written as DNA, the CDR3 is TGTGCCAGCACAAGTCTCCTGGGACGGAAAAGCTCCTACGAGCAGTTCTTC.

Ten or more counts support this clonotype. CDR3 bases: TGTGCCAGCAGTTTCACAGGGACCTACGAGCAGTACTTC. Its protein is CASSFTGTYEQYF. This chain links TRBV12-3 or TRBV12-4 with TRBJ2-7; a weak D match, TRBD1 (6 bases). Trimming took 3 bases from V and 2 from J, leaving 8 bases between them. There are 13 residues in the CDR3.

This clonotype was counted between two and nine times. The rearrangement uses TRBV2 and TRBJ2-7; 14 positions match TRBD2. CDR3 size: 14 residues. CDR1 is SNHLY, CDR2 FYNNEI, per germline. Trimming at V came to 5 bases and at J to 6 bases, leaving 3 bases not matched to a gene. The CDR3 sequence: CASSTTSGRGEQYF. The CDR3, as DNA: TGTGCCAGCAGTACGACTAGCGGGAGGGGCGAGCAGTACTTC.

This clonotype has a count of ten or more. V usage is TRBV27 and J usage is TRBJ2-7, with D uncertain. Per germline, CDR1 MNHEY and CDR2 SMNVEV (reference sequence). The V end was cut by 2 bases, the J end by 3 bases, with 8 bases between. The CDR3 loop spans 13 amino acids. The CDR3 region has the DNA TGTGCCAGCAGTTTAACACGGTTCTACGAGCAGTACTTC. Protein sequence: CASSLTRFYEQYF.

At least ten counts were recorded for this clonotype. The rearrangement links TRBV6-1 to TRBJ2-7, with D uncertain. CDR1 MNHNS and CDR2 SASEGT come from the germline V gene. The CDR3 loop spans 15 amino acids. Trimming took 6 bases from V and 3 from J, leaving 18 bases between them. In DNA form, the CDR3 reads TGTGCCAGCAGATTAGCCCCTAGGGCTGGCTACGAGCAGTACTTC. Protein: CASRLAPRAGYEQYF.

This clonotype was detected once. The V and J genes are TRBV18 and TRBJ1-5; the D gene is possibly TRBD1 (5 bases). CDR1 KGHSH and CDR2 LQKENI come from the germline V gene. V lost 4 bases and J lost 2, with 12 bases in between. This CDR3 region has 15 residues. The CDR3 nucleotides read TGTGCCAGCTCACTACGGTTGGGGGGCAATCAGCCCCAGCATTTT. It is translated as CASSLRLGGNQPQHF.

V is TRBV27 and J is TRBJ1-5; D call uncertain. V shed 3 bases and J shed 0 bases, with 6 bases lying between them. The CDR3 covers 14 residues. The germline CDR1 and CDR2 sequences are MNHEY and SMNVEV (reference sequence). Here the CDR3 DNA reads TGTGCCAGCAGTTTTCGTTATAGCAATCAGCCCCAGCATTTT. This encodes CASSFRYSNQPQHF.

In its sample, this clonotype was seen a few times. V gene TRBV10-3 combines with J gene TRBJ2-7; D gene ambiguous. Per germline, CDR1 ENHRY and CDR2 SYGVKD. The ends were cut back, 2 bases at V and 6 bases at J, with 8 bases in the middle. This CDR3 contains 12 residues. CDR3 loop: CAISESPAEQYF. The DNA of the CDR3 is TGTGCCATCAGTGAGAGTCCCGCCGAGCAGTACTTC.

Concerning this clonotype: A much larger clone sits a single nucleotide away, making a read error possible. The chain combines TRBV20-1 with TRBJ2-7; 8 bases agree with TRBD2. The germline CDR1 and CDR2 sequences are DFQATT and SNEGSKA (reference sequence). After removal of 8 bases from V and 4 bases from J, the junction contained 7 bases not matched to a gene. This CDR3 is built from 12 residues. The CDR3 reads CSPQVAGYEQYF. For the CDR3, the DNA is TGCAGTCCTCAAGTAGCGGGATACGAGCAGTACTTC.

About this clonotype itself: This sequence may be a read error, since a much larger clone differs from it by one base. The chain links TRBV7-3 to TRBJ2-7, with D possibly being TRBD1 or TRBD2 (6 bases each). The CDR3 spans 16 residues. V dropped 1 base and J dropped 3 bases, with 16 bases sitting between them. CDR1 SGHTA and CDR2 FQGTGA come from the germline V gene. The CDR3 DNA sequence: TGTGCCAGCAGCTTAAGCCCATCGGGGGCAATCTACGAGCAGTACTTC. Its protein product is CASSLSPSGAIYEQYF.